What follows are 22 T cell receptor beta chains derived from one specimen sequenced in a study of siplizumab effects on memory and regulatory T cells. Profiling relied on immunoSEQ multiplex PCR, and the TCRdb table lists in-frame clones only, not all of them. The sample lists 100,000 or so clones; about 93% were seen once. The sequenced material came from non-Treg CD4+ T cells sorted from blood. The receptors stem from a human donor in good health.

This chain connects TRBV6-5 to TRBJ1-6, with TRBD1 matching over 8 bases. This CDR3 has 16 residues. The germline gives CDR1 MNHEY, CDR2 SVGAGI. J gave up 7 bases and V 4 bases, and 9 bases lay outside the gene matches. The CDR3 sequence: CASSLIRGQGNSPLHF. The CDR3 coding sequence is TGTGCCAGCAGTTTGATCAGGGGGCAAGGAAATTCACCCCTCCACTTT.

This chain connects TRBV6-5 to TRBJ2-4; D possibly corresponds to TRBD2 (5 bases). The CDR3 sequence is 13 residues long. V was cut by 7 bases and J by 8 bases, with 15 bases left in between. In germline, CDR1 is MNHEY, CDR2 SVGAGI. The CDR3 nucleotides are TGTGCCAGCACCAACGCTATGGGAGACATTCAGTACTTC. It encodes CASTNAMGDIQYF.

The V call is TRBV28, the J call TRBJ2-5; D remains ambiguous. Trimming took 5 bases from V and 4 from J, leaving 20 bases between them. Germline loops: CDR1 MDHEN, CDR2 SYDVKM. The CDR3 contains 16 residues. The CDR3 sequence: CASSMVVLTSGETQYF. The CDR3 DNA reads TGTGCCAGCAGTATGGTGGTCCTCACTTCAGGAGAGACCCAGTACTTC.

This clone was detected only a few times. V usage is TRBV7-3 and J usage is TRBJ1-6, with 12 bases fitting TRBD1. Germline CDR1 reads SGHTA; CDR2 reads FQGTGA. The ends lost 2 bases at V and 9 bases at J; junction bases unmatched: 2. The CDR3 covers 15 residues. The CDR3 loop is CASSLAGQGASPLHF. The CDR3 DNA reads as TGTGCCAGCAGCTTAGCGGGACAGGGGGCTTCACCCCTCCACTTT.

V and J are TRBV7-9 and TRBJ2-5; D gene ambiguous. The J call may be faulty, since TRBJ2-7 better matches the DNA end. The CDR3 covers 15 residues. Germline CDR1 SEHNR, CDR2 FQNEAQ (reference sequence). This CDR3 is CASSHTSTEPYEQYF. CDR3 DNA: TGTGCCAGCAGCCACACCAGCACAGAACCCTACGAGCAGTACTTC.

This chain connects TRBV5-1 to TRBJ2-2; D gene unclear. CDR1 and CDR2 (germline): SGHRS, YFSETQ. The V end lost 0 bases, the J end lost 6 bases, and 6 bases lay between the germline ends. The CDR3 loop spans 13 amino acids. The CDR3 region is CASSLGAAGELFF. The CDR3 region has the DNA TGCGCCAGCAGCTTGGGTGCGGCCGGGGAGCTGTTTTTT.

The chain recombines TRBV7-2 with TRBJ1-2; maybe TRBD1 (6 bases). Looked up from germline, CDR1 is SGHTA and CDR2 is FQGNSA. V was shortened by 4 bases and J by 2 bases, with 14 bases between the two germline ends. There are 15 residues in the CDR3. CDR3 protein: CASSWNRDINYGYTF. The CDR3 coding sequence is TGTGCCAGCAGCTGGAACCGGGACATCAACTATGGCTACACCTTC.

With regard to this clone: This sample includes further DNA sequences coding for the same CDR3. This chain connects TRBV20-1 to TRBJ2-5; TRBD2 is a possible D gene (5 bases). V was pared by 5 bases and J by 2 bases, with 6 bases between. The length of the CDR3 is 11 residues. Germline loops: CDR1 DFQATT, CDR2 SNEGSKA (reference sequence). In DNA form, the CDR3 reads TGCAGTGCTCGGGGTCAAGAGACCCAGTACTTC. It translates to CSARGQETQYF.

The chain carries TRBV19 and TRBJ2-2, with 9 nucleotides matching TRBD2. V gave up 3 bases and J gave up 1 base; unmatched junction bases: 3. The CDR3 spans 16 residues. The germline V gene encodes CDR1 LNHDA and CDR2 SQIVND (reference sequence). The CDR3 is CASSILSGGNTGELFF. The CDR3 region has the DNA TGTGCCAGTAGTATCCTTAGCGGGGGGAACACCGGGGAGCTGTTTTTT.

The chain employs TRBV5-1 and TRBJ2-3, with 13 bases identical to TRBD2. CDR1 SGHRS and CDR2 YFSETQ come from the germline V gene. The CDR3 length is 16 residues. J lost 1 base, V lost 4 bases, and 3 bases had no gene match. This CDR3 is CASSPGTSGGTDTQYF. The CDR3 region has the DNA TGCGCCAGCAGCCCAGGGACTAGCGGGGGCACAGATACGCAGTATTTT.

This sequence joins TRBV7-3 and TRBJ2-2; weak D call: TRBD1 (5 bases). Per the germline V gene, CDR1 is SGHTA and CDR2 is FQGTGA. Trimming took off 1 base at V and 5 bases at J, with 11 bases between the two ends. This CDR3 region has 15 residues. CDR3 in amino acids: CASSLMQGGTGELFF. CDR3 nucleotide sequence: TGTGCCAGCAGCTTAATGCAGGGTGGGACCGGGGAGCTGTTTTTT.

The chain couples TRBV5-6 to TRBJ2-3, with TRBD2 matching 11 bases. J was trimmed by 4 bases and V by 4 bases; bases with no gene match: 8. The CDR3 contains 16 residues. The germline V gene has CDR1 SGHDT and CDR2 YYEEEE. CDR3 sequence: CASSTRSGGAPDTQYF. In DNA form, the CDR3 reads TGTGCCAGCAGCACACGTAGCGGGGGGGCACCAGATACGCAGTATTTT.

The gene calls are TRBV19 and TRBJ1-2; no reliable D call. V was trimmed by 7 bases and J by 4 bases, leaving 10 bases between them. CDR3 length: 12 amino acids. The germline V gene has CDR1 LNHDA and CDR2 SQIVND (reference sequence). The CDR3 here is CASNHRPYGYTF. DNA of the CDR3: TGTGCCAGTAACCATCGTCCCTATGGCTACACCTTC.

The chain uses TRBV19 and TRBJ1-4; D gene ambiguous. This CDR3 is 14 amino acids long. The germline V and J ends were trimmed by 6 bases and 1 base, with 9 bases remaining between them. The germline CDR1 and CDR2 sequences are LNHDA and SQIVND (reference sequence). The CDR3 protein is CASRSRRTNEKLFF. DNA of the CDR3: TGTGCCAGTAGGAGTCGGAGAACTAATGAAAAACTGTTTTTT.

This clone showed up just a few times. J is TRBJ1-1 and V is TRBV19; D is uncertain. Germline assignment: CDR1 LNHDA and CDR2 SQIVND (reference sequence). Trimming left V 3 bases short and J 0 bases short, with 8 bases between. There are 14 residues in the CDR3. CDR3: CASSMSRLNTEAFF. The CDR3 DNA reads as TGTGCCAGTAGTATGTCCAGACTGAACACTGAAGCTTTCTTT.

The genes are TRBV6-1 and TRBJ1-5; D uncertain. V was shortened by 3 bases and J by 4 bases, with 4 bases between the two germline ends. This CDR3 is built from 12 residues. The germline V gene has CDR1 MNHNS and CDR2 SASEGT. The CDR3 here is CASSEGNQPQHF. The CDR3 bases are TGTGCCAGCAGTGAGGGGAATCAGCCCCAGCATTTT.

The V gene is TRBV10-1, the J gene TRBJ2-3; D unresolved. V was cut by 5 bases and J by 0 bases, with 6 bases left in between. Germline assignment: CDR1 WNHNN and CDR2 SYGVQD (reference sequence). The CDR3 is 13 residues long. The CDR3 nucleotides read TGCGCCAGCAGTTCCTTTAGCACAGATACGCAGTATTTT. It codes for CASSSFSTDTQYF.

The chain combines TRBV6-5 with TRBJ1-2; TRBD1 matches at 8 bases. Germline V gene sequence: CDR1 MNHEY, CDR2 SVGAGI. With V trimmed by 6 bases and J by 4 bases, 7 bases remained unmatched. The CDR3 extends over 14 amino acids. The CDR3 is CASRTTGAPYGYTF. CDR3 nucleotides: TGTGCCAGCAGGACGACAGGGGCGCCCTATGGCTACACCTTC.

The chain couples TRBV4-1 to TRBJ1-4; no firm D call. From germline, CDR1 is MGHRA and CDR2 YSYEKL. CDR3 length equals 14 residues. V was clipped by 1 base and J by 4 bases, with 7 bases between them. The CDR3 nucleotides are TGCGCCAGCAGCCAAGTTTTCGGTAATGAAAAACTGTTTTTT. This encodes CASSQVFGNEKLFF.

The V call is TRBV4-1, the J call TRBJ1-6; no firm D call. Germline V CDR1 and CDR2: MGHRA, YSYEKL. The V and J ends lost 3 bases and 7 bases respectively, with 4 bases between them. CDR3 length: 12 amino acids. The CDR3 here is CASSQPNSPLHF. CDR3 in DNA: TGCGCCAGCAGCCAGCCCAATTCACCCCTCCACTTT.

The CDR3 spells CASSEGQGTNSGNTIYF. DNA for the CDR3: TGTGCCAGCAGCGAGGGACAGGGGACGAACTCTGGAAACACCATATATTTT. This chain uses TRBV5-4 with TRBJ1-3; TRBD1 agrees at 10 bases. The germline CDR1 and CDR2 sequences are SGHNT and YYREEE (reference sequence). J gave up 0 bases and V 4 bases, and 7 bases lay outside the gene matches. The CDR3 sequence is 17 residues long.

The chain links TRBV7-3 to TRBJ1-5; D remains ambiguous. The CDR3 is 15 amino acids. The germline V gene has CDR1 SGHTA and CDR2 FQGTGA. V was trimmed by 5 bases and J by 1 base, leaving 12 bases between them. The chain's CDR3 is CASSPAGGSNQPQHF. CDR3 in DNA: TGTGCCAGCAGCCCAGCAGGAGGAAGCAATCAGCCCCAGCATTTT. The whole variable domain, filled in from reference TRBV7-3 and TRBJ1-5, reads GAGVSQTPSNKVTEKGKYVELRCDPISGHTALYWYRQSLGQGPEFLIYFQGTGAADDSGLPNDRFFAVRPEGSVSTLKIQRTERGDSAVYLCASSPAGGSNQPQHFGDGTRLSIL.